This TCR beta chain is from a study of blood T cell repertoires in COVID-19. Across the study: Acute and convalescent COVID-19 specimens originated in the United States, Italy and Spain.

As to this clone: The sample holds other DNA sequences that translate to the same CDR3.

V lost 7 bases and J lost 0, with 9 bases in between. The CDR3 covers 12 residues. The germline gives CDR1 SQVTM, CDR2 ANQGSEA. Method: immunoSEQ multiplex PCR; TCRdb's copy keeps in-frame clones and lacks some. The top ten hold 10% of the sample, which has over 250,000 clones, about 87% seen once. The clonotype comes from a woman in her seventies with COVID-19, enrolled during active disease. This sequence joins TRBV29-1 and TRBJ1-1; tentative D call: TRBD1 (6 bases). The sample consisted of peripheral blood. This chain's CDR3 is CSAGQMNTEAFF. The CDR3 DNA reads as TGCAGCGCCGGACAGATGAACACTGAAGCTTTCTTT. The variable domain in full, with the rest retrieved from reference TRBV29-1 and TRBJ1-1, is SAVISQKPSRDICQRGTSLTIQCQVDSQVTMMFWYRQQPGQSLTLIATANQGSEATYESGFVIDKFPISRPNLTFSTLTVSNMSPEDSSIYLCSAGQMNTEAFFGQGTRLTVV.